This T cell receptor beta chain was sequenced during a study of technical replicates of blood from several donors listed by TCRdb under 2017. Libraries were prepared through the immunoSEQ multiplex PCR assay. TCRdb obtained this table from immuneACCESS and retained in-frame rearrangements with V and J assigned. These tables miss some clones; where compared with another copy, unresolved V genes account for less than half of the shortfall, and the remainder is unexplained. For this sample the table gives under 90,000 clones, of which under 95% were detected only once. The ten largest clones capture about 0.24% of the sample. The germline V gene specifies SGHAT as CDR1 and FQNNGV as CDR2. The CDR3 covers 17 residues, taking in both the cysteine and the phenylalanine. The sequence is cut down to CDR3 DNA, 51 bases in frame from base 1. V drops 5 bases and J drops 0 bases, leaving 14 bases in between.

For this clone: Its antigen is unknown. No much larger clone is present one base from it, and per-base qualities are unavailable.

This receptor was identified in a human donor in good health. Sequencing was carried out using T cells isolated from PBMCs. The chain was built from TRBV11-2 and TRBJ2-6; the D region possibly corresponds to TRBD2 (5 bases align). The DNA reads TGTGCCAGCAGCGACTACACAGATTACTCTGGGGCCAACGTCCTGACTTTC. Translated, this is CASSDYTDYSGANVLTF.